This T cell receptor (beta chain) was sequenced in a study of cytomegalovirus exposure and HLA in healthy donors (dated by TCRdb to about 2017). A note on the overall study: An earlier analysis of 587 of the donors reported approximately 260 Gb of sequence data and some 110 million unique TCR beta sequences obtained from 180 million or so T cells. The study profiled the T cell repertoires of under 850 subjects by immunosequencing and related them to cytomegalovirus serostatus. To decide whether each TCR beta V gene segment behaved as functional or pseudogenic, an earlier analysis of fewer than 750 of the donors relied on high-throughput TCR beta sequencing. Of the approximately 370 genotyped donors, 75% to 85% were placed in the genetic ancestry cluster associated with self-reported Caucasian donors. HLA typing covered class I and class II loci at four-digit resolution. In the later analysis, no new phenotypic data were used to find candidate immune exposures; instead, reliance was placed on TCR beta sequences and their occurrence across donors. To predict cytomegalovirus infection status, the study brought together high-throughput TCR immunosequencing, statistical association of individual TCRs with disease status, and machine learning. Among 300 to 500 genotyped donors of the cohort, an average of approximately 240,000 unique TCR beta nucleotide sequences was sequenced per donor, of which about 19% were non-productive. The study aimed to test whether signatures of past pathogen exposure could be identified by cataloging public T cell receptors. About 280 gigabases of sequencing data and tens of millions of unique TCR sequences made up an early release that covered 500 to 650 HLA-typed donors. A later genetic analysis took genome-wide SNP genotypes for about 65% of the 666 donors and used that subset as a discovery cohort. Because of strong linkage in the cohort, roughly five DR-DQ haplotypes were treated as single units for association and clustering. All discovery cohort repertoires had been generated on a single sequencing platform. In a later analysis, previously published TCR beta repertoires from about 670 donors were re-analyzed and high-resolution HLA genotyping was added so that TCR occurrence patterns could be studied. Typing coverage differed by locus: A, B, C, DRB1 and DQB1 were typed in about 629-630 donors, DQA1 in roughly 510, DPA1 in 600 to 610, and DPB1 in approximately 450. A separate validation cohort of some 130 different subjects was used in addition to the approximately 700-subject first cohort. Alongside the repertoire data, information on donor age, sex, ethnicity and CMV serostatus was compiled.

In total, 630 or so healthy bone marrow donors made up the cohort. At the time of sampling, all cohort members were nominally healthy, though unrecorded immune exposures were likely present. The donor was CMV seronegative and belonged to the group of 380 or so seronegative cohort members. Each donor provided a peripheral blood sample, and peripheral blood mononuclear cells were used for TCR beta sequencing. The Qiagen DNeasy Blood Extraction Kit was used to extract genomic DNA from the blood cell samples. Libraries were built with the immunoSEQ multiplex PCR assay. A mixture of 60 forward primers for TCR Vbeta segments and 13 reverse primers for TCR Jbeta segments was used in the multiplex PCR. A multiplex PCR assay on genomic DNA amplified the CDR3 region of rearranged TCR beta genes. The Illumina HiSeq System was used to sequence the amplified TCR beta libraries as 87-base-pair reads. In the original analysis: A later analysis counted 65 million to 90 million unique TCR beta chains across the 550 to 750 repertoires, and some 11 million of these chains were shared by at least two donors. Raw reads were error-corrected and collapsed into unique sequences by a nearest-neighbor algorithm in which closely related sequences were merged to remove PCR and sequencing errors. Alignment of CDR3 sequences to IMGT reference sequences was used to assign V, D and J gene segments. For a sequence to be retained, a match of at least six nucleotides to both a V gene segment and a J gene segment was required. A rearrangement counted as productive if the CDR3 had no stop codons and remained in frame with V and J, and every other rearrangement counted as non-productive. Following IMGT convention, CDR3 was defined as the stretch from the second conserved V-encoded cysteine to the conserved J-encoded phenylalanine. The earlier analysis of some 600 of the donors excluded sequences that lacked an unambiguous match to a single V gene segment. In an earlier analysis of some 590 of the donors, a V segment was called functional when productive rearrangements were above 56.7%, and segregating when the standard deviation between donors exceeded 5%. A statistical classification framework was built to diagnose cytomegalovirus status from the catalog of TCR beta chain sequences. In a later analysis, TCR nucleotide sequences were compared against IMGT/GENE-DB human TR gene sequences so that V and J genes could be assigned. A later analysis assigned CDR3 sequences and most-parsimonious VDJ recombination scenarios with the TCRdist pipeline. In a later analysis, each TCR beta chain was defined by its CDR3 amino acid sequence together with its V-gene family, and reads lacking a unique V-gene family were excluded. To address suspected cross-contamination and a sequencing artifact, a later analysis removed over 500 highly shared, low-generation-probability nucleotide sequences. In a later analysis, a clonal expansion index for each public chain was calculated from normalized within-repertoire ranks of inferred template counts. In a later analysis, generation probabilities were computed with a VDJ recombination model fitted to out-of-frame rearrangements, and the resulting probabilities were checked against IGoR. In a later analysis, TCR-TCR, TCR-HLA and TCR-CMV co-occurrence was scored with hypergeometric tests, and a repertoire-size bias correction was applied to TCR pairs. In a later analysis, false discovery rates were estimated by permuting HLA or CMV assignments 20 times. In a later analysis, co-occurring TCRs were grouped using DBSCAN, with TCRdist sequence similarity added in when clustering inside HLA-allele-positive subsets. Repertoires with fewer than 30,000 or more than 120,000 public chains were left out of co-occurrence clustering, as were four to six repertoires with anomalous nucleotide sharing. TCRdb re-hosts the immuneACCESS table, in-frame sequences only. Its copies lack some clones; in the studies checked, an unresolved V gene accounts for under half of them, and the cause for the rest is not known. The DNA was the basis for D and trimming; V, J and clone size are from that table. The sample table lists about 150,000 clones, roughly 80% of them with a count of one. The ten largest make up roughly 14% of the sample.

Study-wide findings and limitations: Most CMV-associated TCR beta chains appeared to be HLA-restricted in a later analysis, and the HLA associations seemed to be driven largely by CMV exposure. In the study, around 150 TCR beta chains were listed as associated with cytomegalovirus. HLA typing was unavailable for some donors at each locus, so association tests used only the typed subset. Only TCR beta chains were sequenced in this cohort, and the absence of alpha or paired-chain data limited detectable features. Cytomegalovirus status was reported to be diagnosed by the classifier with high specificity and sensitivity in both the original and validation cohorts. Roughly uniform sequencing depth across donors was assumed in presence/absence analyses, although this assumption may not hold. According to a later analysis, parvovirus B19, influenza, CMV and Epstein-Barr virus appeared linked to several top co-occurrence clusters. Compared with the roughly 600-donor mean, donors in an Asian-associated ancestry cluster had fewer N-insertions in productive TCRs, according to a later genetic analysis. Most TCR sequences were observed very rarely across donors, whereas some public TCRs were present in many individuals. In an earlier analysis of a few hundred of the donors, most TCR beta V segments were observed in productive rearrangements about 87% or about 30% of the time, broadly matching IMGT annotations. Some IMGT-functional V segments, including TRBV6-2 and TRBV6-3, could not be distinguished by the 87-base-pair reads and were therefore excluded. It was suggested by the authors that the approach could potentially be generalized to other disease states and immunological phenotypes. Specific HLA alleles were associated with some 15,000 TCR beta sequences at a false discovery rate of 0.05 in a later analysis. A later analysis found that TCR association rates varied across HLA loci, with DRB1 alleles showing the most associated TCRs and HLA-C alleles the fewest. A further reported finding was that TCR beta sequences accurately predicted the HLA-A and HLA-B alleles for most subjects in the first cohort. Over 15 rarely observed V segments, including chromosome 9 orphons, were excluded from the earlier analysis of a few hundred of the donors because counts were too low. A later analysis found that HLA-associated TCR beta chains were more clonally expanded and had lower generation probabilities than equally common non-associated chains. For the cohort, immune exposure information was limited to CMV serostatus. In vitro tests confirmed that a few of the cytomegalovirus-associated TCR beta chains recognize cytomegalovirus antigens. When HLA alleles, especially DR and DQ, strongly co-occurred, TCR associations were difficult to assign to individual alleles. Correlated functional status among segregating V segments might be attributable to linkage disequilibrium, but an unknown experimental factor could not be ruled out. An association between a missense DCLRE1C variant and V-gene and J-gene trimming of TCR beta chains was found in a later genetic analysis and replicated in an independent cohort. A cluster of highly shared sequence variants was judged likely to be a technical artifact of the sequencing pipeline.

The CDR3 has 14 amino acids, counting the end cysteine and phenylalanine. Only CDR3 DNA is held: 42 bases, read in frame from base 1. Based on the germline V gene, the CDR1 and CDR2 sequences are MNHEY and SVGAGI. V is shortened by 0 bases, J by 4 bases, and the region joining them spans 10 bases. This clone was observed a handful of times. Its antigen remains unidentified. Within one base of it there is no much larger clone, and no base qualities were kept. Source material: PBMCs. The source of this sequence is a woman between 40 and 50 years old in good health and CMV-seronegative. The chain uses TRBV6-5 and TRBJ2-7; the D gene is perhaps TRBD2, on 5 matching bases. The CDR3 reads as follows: CASSYSPRGYEQYF. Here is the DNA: TGTGCCAGCAGTTACTCCCCCCGAGGGTACGAGCAGTACTTC.